This T cell receptor beta chain was sequenced in a study of monozygotic twins with inflammatory bowel disease (dated by TCRdb to between 2018 and 2021). At the level of the whole study: The complete study included around 30 monozygotic twin pairs: 19 IBD-discordant Danish pairs and nine German pairs, of which four were IBD-concordant and five were IBD-discordant. The search for disease-associated traits relied mainly on comparing, within discordant pairs, IBD patients with their genetically identical healthy co-twins. Each individual had, on average, about 151 000 unique TCRalpha sequences and 181 000 unique TCRbeta sequences available for analysis. General conclusions and limits of the study: The results gave no support for a single strong signal or clonotype linked to IBD. IBD patients had lower TCRbeta repertoire diversity, measured by the inverse Simpson index, than their healthy co-twins. Differing immunosuppressive treatments among patients may have added background noise and inter-individual variability to the repertoires. No difference in repertoire similarity was observed between concordant and discordant twins, possibly owing to limited statistical power. Different T cell subtypes could not be distinguished in the analysis. Compared with healthy twins, IBD patients shared fewer clonotypes with other individuals, and the difference was most pronounced in patients with signs of disease activity.

Library generation was performed with 5' RACE. The input for every TCR library was roughly 3.5 ug of total RNA. For each sample, cDNA synthesis was carried out in eight separate reactions using SMARTScribe reverse transcriptase. During cDNA synthesis, template switching was used to introduce unique molecular identifiers that contained a 6-nucleotide sample barcode. Amplification of TCRalpha and TCRbeta cDNA involved two nested PCRs of approximately 16 and 10 cycles, and each PCR was followed by bead purification. Before amplification, the cDNA was treated with uracil DNA-glycosylase and purified using the QIAquick PCR purification kit. The second PCR added Illumina TruSeq-compatible adapters along with sample-specific barcodes. TapeStation and Qubit were used to check library quality and concentration, and roughly 4.9 ng of each library was pooled. Pooled libraries were sequenced on an Illumina HiSeq2500 single-index Rapid Run with 2 x 100 bp reads and custom sequencing primers. Per the authors' processing: UMI-based consensus assembly with MiGEC version 1.2.6 was used to correct PCR and sequencing errors. V(D)J alignment, clonotype assembly and CDR3 extraction were performed with MiXCR version 2.1.1. Normalisation of gene usage, clonotype sharing and MAIT/NKT TCR abundance was achieved by analysing the top 1000, 10 000 and 20 000 clonotypes per sample. After downsampling to 27 000 UMIs, diversity was calculated as the inverse Simpson index using the vegan R package. Paired Mann-Whitney U tests were applied to discordant twin pairs, with Benjamini-Hochberg correction for multiple testing. Once TCRdb had reprocessed the reads, it stored one entry per CDR3 protein sequence and supplied no DNA. V and J calls and clone size were set by TCRdb, not the authors. The table for this sample shows roughly 300,000 distinct CDR3 sequences. The ten largest clones represent 5% to 6% of the sample.

The CDR3 runs 14 amino acids, cysteine and phenylalanine included. Nucleotide data are not available. Taken from the germline V gene (reference sequence), the CDR1 and CDR2 loops are SEHNR and FQNEAQ. Concerning this clonotype: Its antigen has not been determined.

An approximately 2.3 ml peripheral blood sample was drawn into PAXgene tubes per donor and stored at -80°C. Without any T cell sorting, total RNA was extracted from whole blood using the PAXgene blood miRNA kit on an automated QIAcube. Deep TCRalpha and TCRbeta repertoire profiling with unique molecular barcoding was performed on peripheral blood of monozygotic twin pairs concordant or discordant for inflammatory bowel disease. Smoking habits were recorded for all twin pairs, with individuals classified as current, former or never smokers. The sequencing sample was made of blood. The receptor chain draws on TRBV7-9 and TRBJ1-6. This TCR was sampled from a human donor with ulcerative colitis or Crohn's disease, or a healthy co-twin of an affected twin (not recorded which). The CDR3 has the sequence CASSLTDGNSPLHF.